Listed below are T cell receptor beta chains from one sample, sequenced in a study of T-cell memory formation after mild COVID-19. MiXCR was run by TCRdb on the 5' RACE reads, yielding one entry per CDR3 protein. The sample shows about 140,000 distinct CDR3 sequences, 11% to 15% of them seen only once. Sequenced: PBMCs or a T cell subset sorted from them (not recorded which). The receptors shown here come from an adult woman who had mild COVID-19 (a few samples of this study predate the infection). Cell type and time point are not known. Each CDR3 is given with its conserved first and last residue. The D gene is left open where the match is weak. The size of a clone is reported for some rows only, either as once, few or many, or as a class for expanded clones.

clone_size j_call v_call d_call cdr3_aa cdr3_nt
NA TRBJ2-3 TRBV7-9 TRBD1 CASSFFPGTDNTDTQYF TGTGCCAGCAGCTTTTTCCCTGGGACAGATAACACAGATACGCAGTATTTT
many TRBJ2-1 TRBV5-1 TRBD1 CASSSNRGPYNEQFF TGCGCCAGCAGCAGTAACAGGGGGCCATACAATGAGCAGTTCTTC
few TRBJ2-5 TRBV27 TRBD2 CASSLGLAGRETQYF TGTGCCAGCAGTTTAGGACTAGCGGGACGGGAGACCCAGTACTTC
NA TRBJ2-7 TRBV12-3/TRBV12-4 NA CASSFEVTSSYEQYF TGTGCCAGCAGTTTCGAGGTTACGAGCTCCTACGAGCAGTACTTC
NA TRBJ2-7 TRBV4-1 NA CASSRDFGAYEQYF TGCGCCAGCAGCCGGGACTTTGGGGCCTACGAGCAGTACTTC
NA TRBJ2-1 TRBV24-1 NA CATSRAGSYNEQFF TGTGCCACCAGTCGGGCGGGGTCCTACAATGAGCAGTTCTTC
few TRBJ1-2 TRBV15 NA CATSALVGGQRQGGYGYTF TGTGCCACCAGCGCCCTAGTTGGGGGCCAACGACAAGGCGGCTATGGCTACACCTTC
NA TRBJ2-1 TRBV6-2/TRBV6-3 TRBD2 CASSYSTQTGGYEQFF TGTGCCAGCAGTTACTCGACGCAAACGGGAGGGTACGAGCAGTTCTTC
NA TRBJ2-5 TRBV7-9 TRBD1 CASSLDRYQETQYF TGTGCCAGCAGCCTGGACAGGTACCAAGAGACCCAGTACTTC
NA TRBJ2-2 TRBV29-1 NA CSALAVRNTGELFF TGCAGCGCCTTGGCAGTCAGGAACACCGGGGAGCTGTTTTTT
few TRBJ1-2 TRBV6-9 NA CASSRDGDGYTF TGTGCCAGCAGTCGGGATGGGGATGGCTACACCTTC
NA TRBJ2-1 TRBV5-6 NA CASSLLLLHEQFF TGTGCCAGCAGCTTGCTTCTTCTTCATGAGCAGTTCTTC
NA TRBJ1-1 TRBV20-1 NA CSAPGLSTEAFF TGCAGTGCCCCGGGGTTGAGCACTGAAGCTTTCTTT
NA TRBJ2-1 TRBV21-1 NA CASSRPRGCEQFF TGTGCCAGCAGCAGACCACGGGGATGTGAGCAGTTCTTC
few TRBJ2-7 TRBV29-1 NA CSVEEVGFHEQYF TGCAGCGTTGAAGAAGTAGGGTTCCACGAGCAGTACTTC
NA TRBJ1-2 TRBV12-3/TRBV12-4 NA CASSLAGPRYGYTF TGTGCCAGCAGTTTGGCAGGGCCTCGCTATGGCTACACCTTC
NA TRBJ1-1 TRBV13 TRBD1 CASSSMTGWNTEAFF TGTGCCAGCAGCTCCATGACAGGGTGGAACACTGAAGCTTTCTTT
NA TRBJ1-6 TRBV27 NA CASSSTGRGYNSPLHF TGTGCCAGCAGTTCCACAGGGAGAGGCTATAATTCACCCCTCCACTTT
once TRBJ1-1 TRBV7-9 NA CASSWGRTITEAFF TGTGCCAGCAGCTGGGGACGGACGATCACTGAAGCTTTCTTT
few TRBJ2-7 TRBV9 NA CASSVGTETEQYF TGTGCCAGCAGCGTAGGGACAGAGACTGAGCAGTACTTC
few TRBJ2-3 TRBV18 NA CASSPEITDTQYF TGTGCCAGCTCACCAGAAATAACAGATACGCAGTATTTT
few TRBJ2-5 TRBV13 NA CASSLRVGETQYF TGTGCCAGCAGCTTAAGAGTCGGAGAGACCCAGTACTTC
NA TRBJ2-5 TRBV5-1 TRBD1 CASNPRQGDQETQYF TGCGCCAGCAACCCGAGACAGGGAGATCAAGAGACCCAGTACTTC
NA TRBJ2-3 TRBV6-2/TRBV6-3 NA CASSLRLGETDTQYF TGTGCCAGCAGCCTCCGACTAGGTGAGACAGATACGCAGTATTTT
NA TRBJ2-7 TRBV5-1 NA CASSLPLSRGGTYEQYF TGCGCCAGCAGCTTGCCCCTATCTAGGGGAGGAACCTACGAGCAGTACTTC
few TRBJ1-3 TRBV5-5 NA CASSPGQILHSGNTIYF TGTGCCAGCAGCCCCGGCCAAATACTACACTCTGGAAACACCATATATTTT
NA TRBJ1-5 TRBV29-1 NA CSVEKRVEGQPQHF TGCAGCGTTGAAAAGAGGGTCGAGGGGCAGCCCCAGCATTTT
many TRBJ1-1 TRBV7-9 NA CASSLSNTEAFF TGTGCCAGCAGCTTGAGCAACACTGAAGCTTTCTTT
NA TRBJ1-1 TRBV7-9 NA CASSLGRSGTEAFF TGTGCCAGCAGCTTAGGCAGGTCGGGGACTGAAGCTTTCTTT
few TRBJ2-3 TRBV13 NA CASSPVGDTQYF TGTGCCAGCAGCCCCGTCGGGGATACGCAGTATTTT
NA TRBJ2-7 TRBV4-1 TRBD1 CASSQDPGQGAPSYEQYF TGCGCCAGCAGCCAAGATCCGGGACAGGGGGCGCCGTCCTACGAGCAGTACTTC
few TRBJ2-3 TRBV11-2 TRBD1 CASSDRVTSSTDTQYF TGTGCCAGCAGCGACAGGGTTACATCTAGCACAGATACGCAGTATTTT
few TRBJ1-4 TRBV7-6 NA CASSLGDTSTNEKLFF TGTGCCAGCAGCTTAGGGGACACCTCAACTAATGAAAAACTGTTTTTT
few TRBJ2-2 TRBV24-1 TRBD1 CATSDGDRDTEELFF TGTGCCACCAGTGATGGGGACAGGGACACCGAAGAGCTGTTTTTT
NA TRBJ2-3 TRBV24-1 NA CATSESQGFVGADTQYF TGTGCCACCAGTGAGTCTCAGGGTTTCGTCGGAGCAGATACGCAGTATTTT
few TRBJ2-7 TRBV20-1 NA CSAYLYEQYF TGCAGTGCTTACCTTTACGAGCAGTACTTC
NA TRBJ2-7 TRBV6-2/TRBV6-3 TRBD2 CASSYRLGLAGEANYEQYF TGTGCCAGCAGTTACCGACTGGGACTAGCGGGGGAGGCAAACTACGAGCAGTACTTC
NA TRBJ2-3 TRBV3-1 NA CASSQGLKGTDTQYF TGTGCCAGCAGCCAAGGGCTTAAGGGGACAGATACGCAGTATTTT
NA TRBJ2-3 TRBV5-4 NA CASSLQLPMDTQYF TGTGCCAGCAGCTTGCAACTACCGATGGATACGCAGTATTTT
few TRBJ1-1 TRBV29-1 TRBD1 CSAGQGTEAFF TGCAGCGCCGGACAGGGGACTGAAGCTTTCTTT
NA TRBJ1-1 TRBV4-1 NA CASSPSAVSRSAEAFF TGCGCCAGCAGCCCGTCGGCCGTTAGTCGGTCGGCTGAAGCTTTCTTT
many TRBJ2-7 TRBV5-1 NA CASSPQGGLGTYEQYF TGCGCCAGCAGCCCCCAGGGGGGACTCGGGACCTACGAGCAGTACTTC
few TRBJ2-3 TRBV12-3/TRBV12-4 TRBD2 CASSGSGGASRLLTDTQYF TGTGCCAGCAGTGGTAGCGGGGGCGCTTCCCGCCTCCTCACAGATACGCAGTATTTT
few TRBJ2-7 TRBV14 NA CASSLRRDRSYEQYF TGTGCCAGCAGCCTACGCCGGGACCGCTCCTACGAGCAGTACTTC
NA TRBJ1-1 TRBV29-1 TRBD1 CSVVDRGGTEAFF TGCAGCGTTGTAGACAGGGGGGGTACTGAAGCTTTCTTT
many TRBJ1-2 TRBV5-1 NA CASSRVQDYGYTF TGCGCCAGCAGTCGGGTGCAGGACTATGGCTACACCTTC
NA TRBJ2-7 TRBV5-4 TRBD2 CASSYGTSGRDEQYF TGTGCCAGCAGCTACGGGACTAGCGGGAGGGACGAGCAGTACTTC
NA TRBJ2-1 TRBV19 NA CASSPTGAYNEQFF TGTGCCAGTAGCCCCACAGGCGCCTACAATGAGCAGTTCTTC
few TRBJ1-2 TRBV19 TRBD1 CASTEGAHYGYTF TGTGCCAGTACGGAGGGGGCCCACTATGGCTACACCTTC
few TRBJ2-7 TRBV9 TRBD2 CASSGTSGSYEQYF TGTGCCAGCAGCGGGACTAGCGGCTCCTACGAGCAGTACTTC
few TRBJ2-1 TRBV29-1 NA CSVDGRGYPREQFF TGCAGCGTTGACGGTCGGGGTTACCCCAGGGAGCAGTTCTTC
NA TRBJ2-5 TRBV12-3/TRBV12-4 TRBD1 CASSRQGGEETQYF TGTGCCAGCAGCCGACAGGGGGGGGAAGAGACCCAGTACTTC
NA TRBJ2-5 TRBV24-1 NA CATSDFTSQETQYF TGTGCCACCAGTGATTTTACCTCGCAAGAGACCCAGTACTTC
NA TRBJ2-7 TRBV5-1 NA CASSTGTAIYEQYF TGCGCCAGCAGCACGGGGACCGCTATCTACGAGCAGTACTTC
NA TRBJ1-2 TRBV24-1 NA CATSDFSRGYGYTF TGTGCCACCAGTGATTTTAGCAGGGGATATGGCTACACCTTC